The 20 T cell receptor beta chains below were found in one sample sequenced in a study of OX40 agonist ivuxolimab in advanced cancers. Library generation was performed with the immunoSEQ multiplex PCR assay. This immuneACCESS table, as held by TCRdb, lists in-frame sequences with V and J called but not all clones. Of the missing ones, under half trace to an unresolved V gene in checked studies; the others have no known cause. A total of 55,000 to 65,000 clones appear in this sample, 70% to 90% of them only once. The ten largest clonotypes hold 0.35% of the sample. Sequences were derived from CD4+ or CD8+ T cells sorted from blood, sampled in a trial of the OX40 agonist ivuxolimab. Source of these receptors: an adult with an advanced solid tumor such as melanoma, head and neck, liver or kidney cancer.

The chain links TRBV5-1 to TRBJ1-5; D gene unclear. Germline V gene lookup returns CDR1 SGHRS and CDR2 YFSETQ. V shed 0 bases and J shed 3 bases, with 10 bases lying between them. CDR3 size: 15 residues. CDR3 protein: CASSLAGGNNQPQHF. CDR3 in DNA: TGCGCCAGCAGCTTGGCCGGCGGAAACAATCAGCCCCAGCATTTT.

The chain is built from TRBV7-2 and TRBJ2-7; 10 bases match TRBD2. With V trimmed by 5 bases and J by 2 bases, 6 bases remained unmatched. CDR3 length equals 15 residues. Germline V lookup: CDR1 SGHTA, CDR2 FQGNSA. CDR3 in DNA: TGTGCCAGCAGCCCCGTAGCGGGGGGTACCTACGAGCAGTACTTC. Translated: CASSPVAGGTYEQYF. The whole variable domain, filled in from reference TRBV7-2 and TRBJ2-7, reads GAGVSQSPSNKVTEKGKDVELRCDPISGHTALYWYRQSLGQGLEFLIYFQGNSAPDKSGLPSDRFSAERTGGSVSTLTIQRTQQEDSAVYLCASSPVAGGTYEQYFGPGTRLTVT.

V gene TRBV7-2 combines with J gene TRBJ2-4; 11 bases align to TRBD1. The V segment lost 5 bases and the J segment 6 bases; nucleotides outside the gene matches: 9. CDR1 and CDR2 (germline): SGHTA, FQGNSA. CDR3 length: 16 residues. The CDR3 region is CASSRAGQGAGNIQYF. The CDR3 nucleotides are TGTGCCAGCAGCCGTGCAGGACAGGGGGCGGGAAACATTCAGTACTTC.

This rearrangement joins TRBV16 to TRBJ1-5; D gene uncertain. CDR1 is KGHSY and CDR2 is FQNENV in the germline V gene. V gave up 8 bases and J gave up 1 base, with 9 bases separating them. The CDR3 sequence is 13 residues long. CDR3 region: CASGFISNQPQHF. The CDR3 region has the DNA TGTGCCAGCGGCTTTATCAGCAATCAGCCCCAGCATTTT.

J is TRBJ2-5 and V is TRBV19; D is possibly TRBD1 (5 bases). The CDR3 consists of 14 residues. V was cut by 8 bases and J by 2 bases, with 15 bases left in between. CDR1 is LNHDA and CDR2 is SQIVND in the germline V gene (reference sequence). CDR3 sequence: CASGASGGQETQYF. As DNA, the CDR3 is TGTGCCAGTGGGGCCTCCGGTGGACAAGAGACCCAGTACTTC. Based on the CDR3 plus reference TRBV19 and TRBJ2-5, the full variable domain is DGGITQSPKYLFRKEGQNVTLSCEQNLNHDAMYWYRQDPGQGLRLIYYSQIVNDFQKGDIAEGYSVSREKKESFPLTVTSAQKNPTAFYLCASGASGGQETQYFGPGTRLLVL.

The V and J genes are TRBV9 and TRBJ2-1; D gene ambiguous. Per the germline V gene, CDR1 is SGDLS and CDR2 is YYNGEE. V was cut by 0 bases and J by 6 bases, with 7 bases left in between. The CDR3 totals 13 residues. The DNA for the CDR3 is TGTGCCAGCAGCGTAGGGCGGCTCAATGAGCAGTTCTTC. Amino acids: CASSVGRLNEQFF.

There are a few counts of this clone. The genes are TRBV7-9 and TRBJ1-1; D gene ambiguous. Germline loops: CDR1 SEHNR, CDR2 FQNEAQ (reference sequence). V lost 1 base to trimming and J lost 1 base, with 7 bases between them. The CDR3 has 14 amino acids. CDR3 amino acids: CASSLDPGNTEAFF. CDR3 DNA sequence: TGTGCCAGCAGCTTAGACCCGGGGAACACTGAAGCTTTCTTT.

This clone was counted only a few times. The chain has TRBV7-3 and TRBJ1-2; the D is unclear. Deletions cut 5 bases from V and 3 bases from J, with 13 bases between. Germline CDR1 and CDR2: SGHTA and FQGTGA. There are 14 residues in the CDR3. CDR3 in DNA: TGTGCCAGCAGCCTGACCCATGATCACTATGGCTACACCTTC. This gives the protein CASSLTHDHYGYTF. Full variable domain (remainder filled in from reference TRBV7-3 and TRBJ1-2): GAGVSQTPSNKVTEKGKYVELRCDPISGHTALYWYRQSLGQGPEFLIYFQGTGAADDSGLPNDRFFAVRPEGSVSTLKIQRTERGDSAVYLCASSLTHDHYGYTFGSGTRLTVV.

The CDR3 coding sequence is TGTGCCAGCAGCCGAGAGGGAGCTGAAGCTTTCTTT. Protein product: CASSREGAEAFF. V usage is TRBV14 and J usage is TRBJ1-1, with no clear D. This CDR3 is built from 12 residues. Trimming took off 4 bases at V and 6 bases at J, with 9 bases between the two ends. Germline V gives CDR1 SGHDN, CDR2 FVKESK.

The chain combines TRBV7-9 with TRBJ1-6; no reliable D call. Germline values: CDR1 SEHNR, CDR2 FQNEAQ (reference sequence). CDR3 length: 15 amino acids. Trimming took 2 bases from V and 6 from J, leaving 11 bases between them. CDR3 bases: TGTGCCAGCAGCTTAATTGCAGGTCCTAATTCACCCCTCCACTTT. It is translated as CASSLIAGPNSPLHF. The full variable domain, in which reference TRBV7-9 and TRBJ1-6 provide the parts outside the CDR3, is DTGVSQNPRHKITKRGQNVTFRCDPISEHNRLYWYRQTLGQGPEFLTYFQNEAQLEKSRLLSDRFSAERPKGSFSTLEIQRTEQGDSAMYLCASSLIAGPNSPLHFGNGTRLTVT.

The J gene is TRBJ2-1, the V gene TRBV10-3; 9 positions match TRBD2. The CDR3 spans 14 residues. The germline CDR1 and CDR2 sequences are ENHRY and SYGVKD. V was pared by 8 bases and J by 3 bases, with 5 bases of the junction left unmatched. As DNA, the CDR3 is TGTGCCATCGGTAGCGGGGGAGGCTACAATGAGCAGTTCTTC. Residues: CAIGSGGGYNEQFF.

The chain uses TRBV19 and TRBJ2-7; D gene ambiguous. Germline V lookup: CDR1 LNHDA, CDR2 SQIVND (reference sequence). This CDR3 is built from 12 residues. Deletions cut 4 bases from V and 6 bases from J, with 10 bases between. The CDR3 sequence is CASSRTPREQYF. Here the CDR3 DNA reads TGTGCCAGTAGTAGAACCCCACGCGAGCAGTACTTC. Supplemented by reference TRBV19 and TRBJ2-7, the full variable domain reads DGGITQSPKYLFRKEGQNVTLSCEQNLNHDAMYWYRQDPGQGLRLIYYSQIVNDFQKGDIAEGYSVSREKKESFPLTVTSAQKNPTAFYLCASSRTPREQYFGPGTRLTVT.

The CDR3 sequence is CASRRNTEAFF. CDR3 in DNA: TGTGCCAGCAGGAGGAACACTGAAGCTTTCTTT. The chain has TRBV6-6 and TRBJ1-1, with D hard to call. V dropped 6 bases and J dropped 1 base, with 3 bases sitting between them. Germline values: CDR1 MNHNY, CDR2 SVGAGI (reference sequence). The CDR3 has 11 residues.

The rearrangement links TRBV14 to TRBJ2-3; 10 bases line up with TRBD1. Germline V lookup: CDR1 SGHDN, CDR2 FVKESK. The CDR3 sequence is 17 residues long. V dropped 4 bases and J dropped 3; count of bases not matched to a gene: 10. The CDR3 is CASSRQGAFEGTDTQYF. The CDR3 DNA sequence: TGTGCCAGCAGCCGACAGGGGGCGTTCGAAGGGACAGATACGCAGTATTTT.

The chain links TRBV5-5 to TRBJ2-7; TRBD1 aligns across 7 bases. In germline, CDR1 is SGHKS, CDR2 YYEKEE (reference sequence). Unmatched junction bases numbered 5, after V lost 2 bases and J lost 0 bases. CDR3 length equals 15 residues. CDR3 coding DNA: TGTGCCAGCAGCTTATCACAGGGGTCCTCCTACGAGCAGTACTTC. Amino acid sequence: CASSLSQGSSYEQYF.

The chain is built from TRBV10-1 and TRBJ1-3, with TRBD1 as a possible D gene (5 bases). The length of the CDR3 is 15 residues. Trimming removed 8 bases at V and 0 bases at J, with 14 bases between. Germline CDR1 is WNHNN and CDR2 is SYGVQD (reference sequence). The CDR3 region is CASGSGGLSGNTIYF. The CDR3 DNA sequence: TGCGCCAGCGGATCGGGGGGACTCTCTGGAAACACCATATATTTT.

The chain is built from TRBV6-5 and TRBJ1-1; D is unclear. CDR1 is MNHEY, CDR2 SVGAGI, per germline. This CDR3 region has 14 residues. The V end was cut by 2 bases, the J end by 5 bases, with 12 bases between. The CDR3 loop is CASSYAQVRTEAFF. CDR3 DNA: TGTGCCAGCAGTTACGCCCAGGTGAGGACTGAAGCTTTCTTT.

This sequence joins TRBV5-4 and TRBJ1-5; D unresolved. Trimming removed 0 bases at V and 8 bases at J, with 18 bases between. The CDR3 spans 16 residues. Germline CDR1 SGHNT, CDR2 YYREEE (reference sequence). CDR3 in amino acids: CASSLVLREGREPQHF. The CDR3 bases are TGTGCCAGCAGCTTGGTCCTACGGGAGGGAAGGGAGCCCCAGCATTTT.

This sequence joins TRBV14 and TRBJ2-3; D may be TRBD2 (6 bases). V lost 0 bases and J 0 bases, leaving 13 bases between the germline ends. The CDR3 totals 17 residues. Germline V gene lookup returns CDR1 SGHDN and CDR2 FVKESK. The CDR3 nucleotides read TGTGCCAGCAGCCAAGATCTCTCCGGGAGAAGCACAGATACGCAGTATTTT. Protein sequence: CASSQDLSGRSTDTQYF.

This CDR3 is CAIRSVSGGAGGADTQYF. The DNA of the CDR3 is TGTGCCATCAGGTCGGTTAGCGGGGGGGCCGGAGGGGCAGATACGCAGTATTTT. The chain recombines TRBV10-3 with TRBJ2-3; the match to TRBD2 covers 11 bases. The ends lost 6 bases at V and 4 bases at J; junction bases unmatched: 15. The CDR3 loop spans 18 amino acids. Germline V gene data show CDR1 as ENHRY and CDR2 as SYGVKD.